Sequencing of this TCR beta chain was carried out in a study of metastatic and nonmetastatic thyroid tumors. Regarding the study as a whole: It was reported that TCR beta diversity was significantly higher in malignant thyroid tumors than benign nodules, in blood and tumor.

Points on this clone: No antigen is known for it.

V lost 3 bases to trimming and J lost 3 bases, with 12 bases between them. The CDR3 is made up of 14 amino acids. Looked up from germline, CDR1 is MDHEN and CDR2 is SYDVKM. The entire patient cohort was treatment-naive prior to thyroid surgery. With MiXCR, TCRdb reprocessed the PCR reads. The sample yields more than 2,000 clones, approximately 26% seen once. The sequencing input was tumor tissue. The V and J genes are TRBV28 and TRBJ2-7; maybe TRBD1 (5 bases). The receptor was derived from a female donor with papillary thyroid cancer or a benign thyroid nodule (not recorded which). Some clones in this sample may be carry-over from other donors' samples. The CDR3 DNA reads as TGTGCCAGCAGTTTTTTGGACATTTTCTACGAGCAGTACTTC. Translated: CASSFLDIFYEQYF.